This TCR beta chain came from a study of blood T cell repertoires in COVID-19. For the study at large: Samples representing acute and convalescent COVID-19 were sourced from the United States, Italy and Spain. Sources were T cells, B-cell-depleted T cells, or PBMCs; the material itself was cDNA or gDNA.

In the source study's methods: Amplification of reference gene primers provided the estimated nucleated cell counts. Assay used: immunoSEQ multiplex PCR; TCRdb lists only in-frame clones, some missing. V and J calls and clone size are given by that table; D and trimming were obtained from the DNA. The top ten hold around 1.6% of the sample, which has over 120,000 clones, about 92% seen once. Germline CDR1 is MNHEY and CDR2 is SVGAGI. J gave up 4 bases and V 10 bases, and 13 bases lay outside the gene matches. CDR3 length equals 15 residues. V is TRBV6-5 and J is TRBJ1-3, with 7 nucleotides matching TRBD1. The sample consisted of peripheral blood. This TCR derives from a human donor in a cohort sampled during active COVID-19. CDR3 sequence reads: CAIYPGQIIGNTIYF. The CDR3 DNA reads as TGTGCCATCTACCCGGGACAGATCATCGGAAACACCATATATTTT.